These 20 T cell receptor beta chains share one sample of origin, sequenced in a study of T-cell memory formation after mild COVID-19. One entry per CDR3 protein, called by TCRdb with MiXCR from the 5' RACE reads. The sample includes some 68,000 distinct CDR3 sequences, 16% of them seen just once. Sequencing was carried out using PBMCs or a T cell subset sorted from them (not recorded which). All receptors derive from an adult woman who had mild COVID-19 (a few samples of this study predate the infection). Cell type and time point are not known.

V usage is TRBV5-6 and J usage is TRBJ1-5; no clear D. Germline lookup yields CDR1 SGHDT and CDR2 YYEEEE. This CDR3 contains 14 residues. V dropped 0 bases and J dropped 7 bases, with 11 bases sitting between them. CDR3 protein: CASSLERGQQPQHF. In DNA, the CDR3 is TGTGCCAGCAGCTTGGAGAGAGGGCAGCAGCCCCAGCATTTT.

This clonotype was recorded at least ten times. The rearrangement joins TRBV27 to TRBJ2-1; either TRBD1 or TRBD2 may supply D (5 bases each). The V and J ends lost 2 bases and 2 bases respectively, with 10 bases between them. The CDR3 has 15 amino acids. In germline, CDR1 is MNHEY, CDR2 SMNVEV (reference sequence). The CDR3 loop reads CASSLGGPAYNEQFF. DNA for the CDR3: TGTGCCAGCAGTTTAGGGGGACCTGCCTACAATGAGCAGTTCTTC.

This clonotype was seen more than once but under ten times. The chain couples TRBV9 to TRBJ2-3, with D perhaps assigned TRBD1 or TRBD2 (5 bases each). V lost 3 bases and J lost 4, with 9 bases in between. Germline assignment: CDR1 SGDLS and CDR2 YYNGEE. This CDR3 contains 13 residues. The CDR3 DNA reads TGTGCCAGCAGCGGGGGGTCCGCAGATACGCAGTATTTT. This encodes CASSGGSADTQYF. Looking up the rest from reference TRBV9 and TRBJ2-3 gives the full variable domain: DSGVTQTPKHLITATGQRVTLRCSPRSGDLSVYWYQQSLDQGLQFLIQYYNGEERAKGNILERFSAQQFPDLHSELNLSSLELGDSALYFCASSGGSADTQYFGPGTRLTVL.

In its sample, this clonotype was seen a few times. This rearrangement joins TRBV7-9 to TRBJ2-5; no firm D call. The germline V gene encodes CDR1 SEHNR and CDR2 FQNEAQ (reference sequence). V was cut by 1 base and J by 0 bases, with 9 bases left in between. The CDR3 has 15 residues. Here the CDR3 DNA reads TGTGCCAGCAGCTTAGTGACTGTACACCAAGAGACCCAGTACTTC. Amino acid sequence: CASSLVTVHQETQYF.

This clonotype was recorded at least ten times. This chain uses TRBV19 with TRBJ1-5, with D perhaps TRBD1 (6 bases). This CDR3 has 15 amino acids. Deletions cut 5 bases from V and 6 bases from J, with 17 bases between. CDR1 and CDR2 (germline): LNHDA, SQIVND (reference sequence). CDR3 loop: CASSAPQGRGQPQHF. In DNA, the CDR3 is TGTGCCAGTAGTGCCCCACAGGGTAGGGGTCAGCCCCAGCATTTT.

The CDR3 reads CASSYRPLTDTQYF. The DNA for the CDR3 is TGTGCCAGCAGCTACAGGCCTCTCACAGATACGCAGTATTTT. The rearrangement joins TRBV7-9 to TRBJ2-3; perhaps TRBD1 as D (5 bases). Germline V gene lookup returns CDR1 SEHNR and CDR2 FQNEAQ (reference sequence). The CDR3 covers 14 residues. Between the trimmed V and J ends, which lost 4 bases and 2 bases, there was a span of 10 bases.

This clonotype was observed a handful of times. The chain is built from TRBV7-3 and TRBJ1-1, with TRBD1 matching 7 bases. The CDR3 covers 14 residues. Trimming took 4 bases from V and 3 from J; bases not matched to a gene: 5. Germline CDR1 SGHTA, CDR2 FQGTGA. The CDR3 region is CASSSTTGYTEAFF. The CDR3 DNA is TGTGCCAGCAGCTCGACGACAGGGTACACTGAAGCTTTCTTT.

This sequence joins TRBV7-9 and TRBJ2-3; 8 bases agree with TRBD1. V lost 5 bases, J lost 4 bases, and 5 bases stayed unmatched. The V gene's germline CDR1 is SEHNR and CDR2 FQNEAQ (reference sequence). CDR3 size: 14 residues. In DNA, the CDR3 is TGTGCCAGCAGCCACCGACAGGGGCCAGATACGCAGTATTTT. Its translation is CASSHRQGPDTQYF.

This rearrangement joins TRBV5-1 to TRBJ2-2; D call uncertain. The ends were cut back, 4 bases at V and 8 bases at J, with 9 bases in the middle. The CDR3 is 12 amino acids. CDR1 and CDR2 (germline): SGHRS, YFSETQ. The CDR3, as DNA: TGCGCCAGCAGCCCCCCCCGGGGGGAGCTGTTTTTT. Amino acids: CASSPPRGELFF.

This clonotype was found a few times. This rearrangement joins TRBV7-9 to TRBJ1-1, with a weak D call TRBD1 (5 bases). There are 15 residues in the CDR3. V was clipped by 5 bases and J by 0 bases, with 13 bases between them. Germline CDR1 is SEHNR and CDR2 is FQNEAQ (reference sequence). In nucleotides, the CDR3 is TGTGCCAGCAGCCCCGTGGGGGGGATGAACACTGAAGCTTTCTTT. This codes for CASSPVGGMNTEAFF.

The V gene is TRBV12-3 or TRBV12-4, the J gene TRBJ1-5; D is perhaps TRBD1 (5 bases). The CDR3 length is 12 residues. Trimming removed 5 bases at V and 7 bases at J, with 9 bases between. The CDR3 spells CASSPGFQPQHF. The CDR3 bases are TGTGCCAGCAGTCCAGGGTTCCAGCCCCAGCATTTT.

The table lists this clonotype with a few counts. This chain links TRBV4-3 with TRBJ2-1; D is ambiguous. CDR1 and CDR2 (germline): LGHNA, YSLEER. The V end lost 6 bases, the J end lost 12 bases, and 21 bases lay between the germline ends. The CDR3 extends over 14 amino acids. CDR3 nucleotides: TGCGCCAGCAGTGACACAAATCGGGTTGGTGTGCAGTTCTTC. Encoded protein: CASSDTNRVGVQFF.

The table lists this clonotype with a few counts. The chain recombines TRBV4-1 with TRBJ1-5; D possibly corresponds to TRBD1 (5 bases). CDR3 size: 15 residues. The germline V and J ends were trimmed by 0 bases and 5 bases, with 11 bases remaining between them. Germline V gives CDR1 MGHRA, CDR2 YSYEKL. CDR3 protein: CASSQEAGPYQPQHF. In DNA form, the CDR3 reads TGCGCCAGCAGCCAAGAGGCAGGGCCTTATCAGCCCCAGCATTTT.

This clonotype was counted a few times. The rearrangement uses TRBV6-5 and TRBJ2-3; either TRBD1 or TRBD2 may supply D (5 bases each). Trimming removed 3 bases at V and 0 bases at J, with 19 bases between. The germline CDR1 and CDR2 sequences are MNHEY and SVGAGI. The CDR3 covers 18 residues. The CDR3 coding sequence is TGTGCCAGCAGTTATTCGGGGTTCGGGACGGCTAGCACAGATACGCAGTATTTT. Translated, it gives CASSYSGFGTASTDTQYF.

Note on this clonotype: A read error may be the cause here, since a much bigger clone is one base away. The chain carries TRBV4-2 and TRBJ2-7; D is unresolved. CDR3 length: 13 amino acids. The V and J ends lost 5 bases and 2 bases respectively, with 10 bases between them. CDR1 is LGHNA and CDR2 is YNFKEQ in the germline V gene. CDR3 protein: CASSKGHTYEQYF. The CDR3 DNA follows: TGTGCCAGCAGCAAGGGCCATACCTACGAGCAGTACTTC.

Only a few counts were recorded for this clonotype. Here the CDR3 reads CASSWISGTGDQPQHF. DNA of the CDR3: TGCGCCAGCAGCTGGATATCCGGGACAGGGGATCAGCCCCAGCATTTT. The genes are TRBV5-1 and TRBJ1-5, with 10 nucleotides matching TRBD1. The length of the CDR3 is 16 residues. Looked up from germline, CDR1 is SGHRS and CDR2 is YFSETQ. The J segment lost 5 bases and the V segment lost 3 bases, leaving 8 bases of the junction unmatched.

J is TRBJ2-2 and V is TRBV10-3; D is unresolved. The germline V gene has CDR1 ENHRY and CDR2 SYGVKD. The ends were cut back, 3 bases at V and 5 bases at J, with 7 bases in the middle. The CDR3 extends over 13 amino acids. The CDR3, as DNA: TGTGCCATCAGTGACTCCGGAACCGGGGAGCTGTTTTTT. It encodes CAISDSGTGELFF.

The chain is built from TRBV7-9 and TRBJ2-2; D remains ambiguous. CDR3 length: 14 residues. Deletions cut 0 bases from V and 5 bases from J, with 7 bases between. Germline CDR1 reads SEHNR; CDR2 reads FQNEAQ (reference sequence). CDR3 residues: CASSLAMGTGELFF. Here the CDR3 DNA reads TGTGCCAGCAGCTTAGCTATGGGGACCGGGGAGCTGTTTTTT. The whole variable domain, remainder taken from reference TRBV7-9 and TRBJ2-2, is DTGVSQNPRHKITKRGQNVTFRCDPISEHNRLYWYRQTLGQGPEFLTYFQNEAQLEKSRLLSDRFSAERPKGSFSTLEIQRTEQGDSAMYLCASSLAMGTGELFFGEGSRLTVL.

V and J are TRBV4-3 and TRBJ2-1, with TRBD1 identical over 7 bases. In germline, CDR1 is LGHNA, CDR2 YSLEER. This CDR3 spans 15 amino acids. V was clipped by 0 bases and J by 9 bases; unmatched bases: 8. The CDR3 DNA follows: TGCGCCAGCAGCCAAGAGACCGGGACAGTGAGTGAGCAGTTCTTC. It encodes CASSQETGTVSEQFF.

The CDR3 nucleotides read TGCAGTGCTAGAGATAGGGACAGGGGCGTTAGGAACACTGAAGCTTTCTTT. It translates to CSARDRDRGVRNTEAFF. This chain uses TRBV20-1 with TRBJ1-1, with 10 bases fitting TRBD1. V lost 0 bases to trimming and J lost 1 base; unmatched junction nucleotides: 8. This CDR3 is 17 amino acids long. Germline V gene data show CDR1 as DFQATT and CDR2 as SNEGSKA (reference sequence).